The 19 T cell receptor beta chains given below trace back to one sample, sequenced in a study of cytomegalovirus exposure and HLA in healthy donors. Primers included in the PCR were 60 Vbeta and 13 Jbeta primers. Produced via immunoSEQ multiplex PCR; TCRdb's table is partial and in-frame only. This listing includes 130,000 or so clones. The sequenced sample consisted of PBMCs. The receptor set was obtained from a woman between 18 and 29 years old in good health and CMV-seronegative.

The chain carries TRBV19 and TRBJ2-2; possibly TRBD1 for D (5 bases). Germline lookup yields CDR1 LNHDA and CDR2 SQIVND (reference sequence). The CDR3 length is 15 residues. Trimming pared 3 bases from V and 1 base from J, leaving 9 bases between. CDR3 region: CASSIRQGNTGELFF. The CDR3 nucleotides are TGTGCCAGTAGTATCCGCCAGGGGAACACCGGGGAGCTGTTTTTT.

The gene calls are TRBV9 and TRBJ2-2; D is ambiguous. This CDR3 has 15 residues. CDR1 and CDR2 from the germline V gene are SGDLS and YYNGEE. The ends were cut back, 0 bases at V and 3 bases at J, with 9 bases in the middle. This CDR3 is CASSVDDRYTGELFF. CDR3 in DNA: TGTGCCAGCAGCGTAGACGATCGGTACACCGGGGAGCTGTTTTTT.

The chain couples TRBV5-6 to TRBJ2-5; D may be TRBD2 (5 bases). With the DNA end fitting TRBJ2-7 better, the J assignment may be wrong. Germline CDR1 SGHDT, CDR2 YYEEEE. This CDR3 has 18 amino acids. In DNA form, the CDR3 reads TGTGCCAGCAGCTTGCTGGGAGAAAAGTACTCCTTTTTCTACGAGCAGTACTTC. Protein: CASSLLGEKYSFFYEQYF.

The genes are TRBV5-6 and TRBJ1-4; D is perhaps TRBD1 (5 bases). Germline V lookup: CDR1 SGHDT, CDR2 YYEEEE. The CDR3 sequence is 16 residues long. Trimming removed 2 bases at V and 0 bases at J, with 11 bases between. CDR3 nucleotides: TGTGCCAGCAGCTTAGGGGACTCTGCAACTAATGAAAAACTGTTTTTT. Translating it yields CASSLGDSATNEKLFF.

The chain recombines TRBV29-1 with TRBJ2-5, with a tentative D call TRBD2 (5 bases). This CDR3 has 12 residues. Germline CDR1 is SQVTM and CDR2 is ANQGSEA. The V end lost 0 bases, the J end lost 6 bases, and 8 bases lay between the germline ends. CDR3 residues: CSVEESGKTQYF. CDR3 nucleotide sequence: TGCAGCGTTGAAGAATCGGGAAAGACCCAGTACTTC.

The V gene is TRBV2, the J gene TRBJ1-2; the match to TRBD1 covers 7 bases. Unmatched junction bases numbered 12, after V lost 7 bases and J lost 4 bases. In germline, CDR1 is SNHLY, CDR2 FYNNEI. The CDR3 sequence is 15 residues long. The CDR3 bases are TGTGCCAGCAAGCCTGACAGGGCTACGGGCTATGGCTACACCTTC. Its translation is CASKPDRATGYGYTF. Full variable domain (rest looked up from reference TRBV2 and TRBJ1-2): EPEVTQTPSHQVTQMGQEVILRCVPISNHLYFYWYRQILGQKVEFLVSFYNNEISEKSEIFDDQFSVERPDGSNFTLKIRSTKLEDSAMYFCASKPDRATGYGYTFGSGTRLTVV.

CDR3 in DNA: TGCGCCAGCAGTTCTGCTGGGGGGGCTGGAAACACCATATATTTT. It yields the protein CASSSAGGAGNTIYF. V usage is TRBV5-1 and J usage is TRBJ1-3; a possible D gene is TRBD1 (5 bases). Germline V lookup: CDR1 SGHRS, CDR2 YFSETQ. V lost 5 bases, J lost 2 bases, and 14 bases lay in between. The CDR3 consists of 15 residues.

V gene TRBV19 combines with J gene TRBJ2-7; D is perhaps TRBD2 (5 bases). V was trimmed by 3 bases and J by 1 base, leaving 13 bases between them. There are 15 residues in the CDR3. The germline V gene has CDR1 LNHDA and CDR2 SQIVND (reference sequence). The CDR3 coding sequence is TGTGCCAGTAGTATCCGGGAAGGGTCATCCTACGAGCAGTACTTC. Amino acids: CASSIREGSSYEQYF.

This chain links TRBV2 with TRBJ2-4; a possible D gene is TRBD2 (5 bases). Germline CDR1 and CDR2: SNHLY and FYNNEI. V lost 2 bases and J 6 bases, leaving 14 bases between the germline ends. This CDR3 spans 15 amino acids. The CDR3 spells CASSENPGRGNIQYF. In DNA, the CDR3 is TGTGCCAGCAGTGAAAACCCAGGTCGGGGAAACATTCAGTACTTC. Variable domain in full (rest from reference TRBV2 and TRBJ2-4): EPEVTQTPSHQVTQMGQEVILRCVPISNHLYFYWYRQILGQKVEFLVSFYNNEISEKSEIFDDQFSVERPDGSNFTLKIRSTKLEDSAMYFCASSENPGRGNIQYFGAGTRLSVL.

The V gene is TRBV18, the J gene TRBJ1-2; no firm D call. This CDR3 is built from 13 residues. Germline V gene lookup returns CDR1 KGHSH and CDR2 LQKENI. The ends were cut back, 2 bases at V and 3 bases at J, with 7 bases in the middle. The chain's CDR3 is CASSPSYDYGYTF. In DNA form, the CDR3 reads TGTGCCAGCTCACCATCGTATGACTATGGCTACACCTTC.

This rearrangement joins TRBV7-9 to TRBJ2-7; 10 bases fit TRBD2. The CDR3 extends over 18 amino acids. The germline V gene encodes CDR1 SEHNR and CDR2 FQNEAQ (reference sequence). Unmatched junction bases numbered 14, after V lost 4 bases and J lost 2 bases. The DNA of the CDR3 is TGTGCCAGCAGCTCAAGAGGGCTAGCGGGAGTAACCGCCTACGAGCAGTACTTC. Translating it yields CASSSRGLAGVTAYEQYF.

The chain carries TRBV9 and TRBJ2-4, with 7 positions matching TRBD1. CDR3 length: 17 amino acids. Looked up from germline, CDR1 is SGDLS and CDR2 is YYNGEE. V shed 2 bases and J 0 bases; nucleotides not matched to a gene: 8. CDR3 in amino acids: CASSVPGTAIAKNIQYF. The CDR3 DNA sequence: TGTGCCAGCAGCGTTCCAGGGACAGCAATAGCCAAAAACATTCAGTACTTC.

This chain links TRBV7-8 with TRBJ2-3, with 9 nucleotides matching TRBD1. The germline gives CDR1 SGHVS, CDR2 FQNEAQ. The CDR3 covers 17 residues. V lost 6 bases to trimming and J lost 6 bases; unmatched junction nucleotides: 16. The CDR3 DNA is TGTGCCAGCAGATTCACTACAGGGGGCGCTTTGAGCGATACGCAGTATTTT. Translating gives CASRFTTGGALSDTQYF.

The chain uses TRBV2 and TRBJ2-3, with 8 bases that match TRBD1. CDR3 length: 14 amino acids. J was trimmed by 1 base and V by 6 bases; bases with no gene match: 3. From germline, CDR1 is SNHLY and CDR2 FYNNEI. CDR3 sequence: CASRQGVRTDTQYF. The DNA of the CDR3 is TGTGCCAGCAGACAGGGGGTTCGCACAGATACGCAGTATTTT.

This chain joins TRBV6-4 and TRBJ2-1, with D uncertain. Deletions cut 0 bases from V and 7 bases from J, with 10 bases between. Germline V gene sequence: CDR1 MRHNA, CDR2 SNTAGT. CDR3 length: 14 residues. The CDR3 region is CASSDSPGSNEQFF. The CDR3 coding sequence is TGTGCCAGCAGTGACTCTCCCGGGTCGAATGAGCAGTTCTTC.

V gene TRBV19 combines with J gene TRBJ1-4, with a possible D match to TRBD1 (6 bases). CDR3 size: 14 residues. Germline assignment: CDR1 LNHDA and CDR2 SQIVND (reference sequence). V lost 6 bases and J lost 7, with 15 bases in between. CDR3 residues: CASSLLGAREKLFF. As DNA, the CDR3 is TGTGCCAGTAGCCTCCTGGGGGCGCGTGAAAAACTGTTTTTT.

The chain recombines TRBV30 with TRBJ1-6; 7 nucleotides match TRBD1. Germline loops: CDR1 GTSNPN, CDR2 SVGIG (reference sequence). After removal of 2 bases from V and 9 bases from J, the junction contained 10 bases not matched to a gene. The CDR3 contains 15 residues. CDR3 sequence: CAWSTGALVGSPLHF. The CDR3 nucleotides read TGTGCCTGGAGTACAGGGGCACTCGTAGGTTCACCCCTCCACTTT.

The V and J genes are TRBV5-6 and TRBJ2-2; 9 nucleotides agree with TRBD2. Germline trimming cut 4 bases from V and 9 bases from J; bases unmatched to any gene: 7. The CDR3 extends over 14 amino acids. CDR1 SGHDT and CDR2 YYEEEE come from the germline V gene. Written as DNA, the CDR3 is TGTGCCAGCAGCCTAGGGACTAGCCGTAGGGAGCTGTTTTTT. Protein: CASSLGTSRRELFF.

This rearrangement joins TRBV19 to TRBJ1-2; D is possibly TRBD1 (5 bases). Germline CDR1 and CDR2: LNHDA and SQIVND (reference sequence). This CDR3 comprises 13 residues. The V end was cut by 5 bases, the J end by 8 bases, with 15 bases between. CDR3: CASSATQGWGYTF. The CDR3, as DNA: TGTGCCAGTAGTGCCACCCAGGGATGGGGCTACACCTTC.